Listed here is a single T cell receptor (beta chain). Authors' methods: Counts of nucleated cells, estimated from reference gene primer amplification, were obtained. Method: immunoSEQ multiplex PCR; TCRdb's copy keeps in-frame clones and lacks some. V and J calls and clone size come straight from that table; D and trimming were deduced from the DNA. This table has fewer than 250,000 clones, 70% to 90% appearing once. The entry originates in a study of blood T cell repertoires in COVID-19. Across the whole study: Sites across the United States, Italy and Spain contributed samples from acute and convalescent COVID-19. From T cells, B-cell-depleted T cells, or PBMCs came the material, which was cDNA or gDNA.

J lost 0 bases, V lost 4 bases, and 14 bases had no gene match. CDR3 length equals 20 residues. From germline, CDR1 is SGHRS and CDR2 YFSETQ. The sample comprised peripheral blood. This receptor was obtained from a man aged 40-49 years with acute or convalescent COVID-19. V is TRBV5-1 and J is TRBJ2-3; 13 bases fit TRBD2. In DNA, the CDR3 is TGCGCCAGCAGCCGTTCACTAGCGGGGGGGCCTGTCACTAGCACAGATACGCAGTATTTT. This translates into CASSRSLAGGPVTSTDTQYF. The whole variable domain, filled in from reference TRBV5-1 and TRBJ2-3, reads KAGVTQTPRYLIKTRGQQVTLSCSPISGHRSVSWYQQTPGQGLQFLFEYFSETQRNKGNFPGRFSGRQFSNSRSEMNVSTLELGDSALYLCASSRSLAGGPVTSTDTQYFGPGTRLTVL.